The entry below describes one T cell receptor (beta chain). Its antigen remains unidentified. No much larger clone is present one base from it, and per-base qualities are unavailable. The sample belongs to a study of blood T cell repertoires in COVID-19 (TCRdb year 2020). Study-wide context: Samples from collaborators originated in the United States, Italy and Spain and spanned both the acute and convalescent phases of COVID-19. The material from the prospective study consisted of cDNA or gDNA derived from T cells, B-cell-depleted T cells, or PBMCs. Subjects who had been exposed to COVID-19, were actively infected with it, or had recovered from it provided the deeply sampled blood TCRbeta repertoires that made up the dataset. The repertoires were made available in a free public database intended to serve as a resource for research on the immune response to SARS-CoV-2. Samples came from the ongoing ImmuneRACE study (first 160 participants) plus 1,254 subjects from 6 global collaborators. Nearly every sample came with metadata listing a de-identified subject ID, COVID-19 status, age in years and sex. Where HLA class I and class II types were available, the types were taken from metadata supplied by the sample provider, not from assay-based typing. The paper as a whole reports these results and caveats: The quantity of clinical and demographic metadata differed by source and by participant and was supplied without curation.

TCRbeta CDR3 regions were amplified from genomic DNA by means of the immunoSEQ Assay, a bias-controlled multiplex PCR. From the authors' description of their analysis: The number of nucleated cells in each sample was estimated by amplification of reference gene primers within the assay. To quantify the absolute abundance of each unique TCRbeta CDR3 rearrangement, sequence reads were collapsed and filtered. For each sample, productive Simpson clonality was calculated by taking the square root of Simpson's diversity index across productive rearrangements. This immuneACCESS table, as held by TCRdb, lists in-frame sequences with V and J called but not all clones. Of the missing ones, under half trace to an unresolved V gene in checked studies; the others have no known cause. The V and J calls and clone size were taken over from that table, and D and trimming were inferred from the DNA. In this sample the table shows around 280,000 clones, roughly nine tenths of which occur a single time. Around 5.8% of the sample lies in the top ten.

Participants in the prospective study were aged roughly 18 to 100 years, lived in approximately 26 United States geographic areas, and enrolled through a virtual design. In the prospective study, participants were assigned to cohorts based on the clinical history participants reported in a screening survey and a study questionnaire. ImmuneRACE Cohort 3 recovered participants were defined by two consecutive negative NP/OP PCR tests, healthcare professional clearance, or symptom resolution. Each participant in the prospective study had whole blood, serum and a nasopharyngeal or oropharyngeal swab collected by mobile phlebotomists. Prospective study participants could optionally give additional blood draws and questionnaires over an approximately two-month period. Blood samples from the prospective study were shipped frozen or at room temperature prior to DNA extraction. The germline ends are 15 bases apart after V is trimmed by 9 bases and J by 0 bases. Including the terminal cysteine and phenylalanine, the CDR3 comprises 15 residues. Just CDR3 DNA is preserved here, 45 bases in frame from base 1. The germline V gene (reference sequence) supplies CDR1 LNHDA and CDR2 SQIVND.

The sample consisted of PBMCs or T cells enriched from blood (not recorded which). The chain is assembled from TRBV19 and TRBJ2-4, and possibly TRBD2, on 6 matching bases. This TCR was sampled from a middle-aged woman who had recovered from COVID-19. The DNA is TGTGCCAGCGCTCCGGGGGATCTAGCCAAAAACATTCAGTACTTC. Protein translation: CASAPGDLAKNIQYF.